These 28 T cell receptor beta chains came from one sample sequenced in a study of glioma-infiltrating T cells. The iRepertoire nested amplicon-rescue multiplex PCR amplified TCR alpha and beta CDR3s from RNA. TCRdb re-called the multiplex PCR reads through MiXCR, storing one row per CDR3 protein. The table has tens of thousands of distinct CDR3 sequences, 23% seen once. Sample: glioma tissue, nonneoplastic brain tissue, or PBMCs (not recorded which). These receptors all come from a human donor with low-grade glioma or glioblastoma, undergoing nonglioma brain surgery, or in good health (not recorded which).

This clonotype was recorded a few times. V is TRBV5-6 and J is TRBJ1-4; 7 bases map to TRBD1. V was pared by 4 bases and J by 5 bases, with 8 bases of the junction left unmatched. Germline V gives CDR1 SGHDT, CDR2 YYEEEE. This CDR3 spans 15 amino acids. The CDR3 DNA reads TGTGCCAGCAGCCGAGGCCAGGGGGAAAATGAAAAACTGTTTTTT. Its translation: CASSRGQGENEKLFF. The full variable domain, with the rest looked up from reference TRBV5-6 and TRBJ1-4, is DAGVTQSPTHLIKTRGQQVTLRCSPKSGHDTVSWYQQALGQGPQFIFQYYEEEERQRGNFPDRFSGHQFPNYSSELNVNALLLGDSALYLCASSRGQGENEKLFFGSGTQLSVL.

This clonotype occurred many times. The chain couples TRBV20-1 to TRBJ2-3; either TRBD1 or TRBD2 may fit D (6 bases each). Germline V lookup: CDR1 DFQATT, CDR2 SNEGSKA (reference sequence). The CDR3 contains 17 residues. Trimming stripped 3 bases from V and 2 bases from J, with 21 bases between. CDR3 coding DNA: TGCAGTGCTAGGGGCCCCTTGGGGGGCAGGGCCACAGATACGCAGTATTTT. Translated, it gives CSARGPLGGRATDTQYF.

Of note for this clonotype: A single base separates this from a much larger clone, so it may be a read error. As DNA, the CDR3 is TGTGCCAGCAGTTTTAGACAGGGGAATGAAAAACTGTTTTTT. This translates into CASSFRQGNEKLFF. The rearrangement joins TRBV7-2 to TRBJ1-4; TRBD1 aligns across 8 bases. The CDR3 is made up of 14 amino acids. Germline assignment: CDR1 SGHTA and CDR2 FQGNSA. J was trimmed by 5 bases and V by 6 bases; bases with no gene match: 5.

As for this clonotype: Its ends do not fully match the called genes, so a read error is possible. The chain joins TRBV7-9 to TRBJ2-5, with D possibly matching TRBD2 (5 bases). Germline CDR1 SEHNR, CDR2 FQNEAQ (reference sequence). The CDR3 is 14 amino acids. The CDR3 bases are TGTGCCAGCAGCTTAGCGGGAGCGCAAGAGTCCCAGTACTTC. Amino acids: CASSLAGAQESQYF. Based on the CDR3 plus reference TRBV7-9 and TRBJ2-5, the full variable domain is DTGVSQNPRHKITKRGQNVTFRCDPISEHNRLYWYRQTLGQGPEFLTYFQNEAQLEKSRLLSDRFSAERPKGSFSTLEIQRTEQGDSAMYLCASSLAGAQESQYFGPGTRLLVL.

This clonotype was counted many times. The chain couples TRBV6-5 to TRBJ1-4; no firm D call. Trimming stripped 0 bases from V and 8 bases from J, with 13 bases between. The CDR3 runs 15 residues. Germline CDR1 reads MNHEY; CDR2 reads SVGAGI. CDR3 sequence reads: CASSYSKGIGEKLFF. CDR3 coding DNA: TGTGCCAGCAGTTACTCGAAGGGAATAGGAGAAAAACTGTTTTTT.

Worth noting for this clonotype: Germline is not matched at one junction end, which may reflect a read error. The chain recombines TRBV14 with TRBJ2-5, with D tentatively TRBD2 (5 bases). Germline CDR1 is SGHDN and CDR2 is FVKESK. The CDR3 covers 14 residues. Here the CDR3 reads CASSQILEAETQNF. The CDR3 bases are TGTGCCAGCAGCCAAATACTAGAGGCGGAGACCCAGAACTTC.

This chain uses TRBV7-2 with TRBJ2-2, with 10 bases that match TRBD1. CDR1 SGHTA and CDR2 FQGNSA come from the germline V gene. V gave up 6 bases and J gave up 4 bases; unmatched junction bases: 8. The CDR3 loop spans 16 amino acids. The CDR3 reads CASRHSGQGITGELFF. CDR3 coding DNA: TGTGCCAGCAGACATTCGGGACAGGGGATCACCGGGGAGCTGTTTTTT.

This clonotype was recorded many times. The genes are TRBV7-9 and TRBJ2-7; 9 positions match TRBD2. This CDR3 region has 16 residues. The junction had 10 bases not matched to a gene; V was cut back by 2 bases and J by 5 bases. Per the germline V gene, CDR1 is SEHNR and CDR2 is FQNEAQ (reference sequence). DNA for the CDR3: TGTGCCAGCAGCTTAAACAGCGGGAGGTTGTCGGACGAGCAGTACTTC. Protein product: CASSLNSGRLSDEQYF. Based on the CDR3 plus reference TRBV7-9 and TRBJ2-7, the full variable domain is DTGVSQNPRHKITKRGQNVTFRCDPISEHNRLYWYRQTLGQGPEFLTYFQNEAQLEKSRLLSDRFSAERPKGSFSTLEIQRTEQGDSAMYLCASSLNSGRLSDEQYFGPGTRLTVT.

This clonotype was seen repeatedly, ten times or more. The J gene is TRBJ2-3, the V gene TRBV20-1; TRBD2 matches 10 bases. Germline V gene lookup returns CDR1 DFQATT and CDR2 SNEGSKA (reference sequence). This CDR3 has 15 amino acids. Trimming at V came to 2 bases and at J to 3 bases, leaving 5 bases not matched to a gene. The CDR3 protein is CSARLASGGTDTQYF. The DNA for the CDR3 is TGCAGTGCTAGATTGGCTAGCGGGGGTACAGATACGCAGTATTTT.

This clonotype was counted a few times. CDR3 sequence reads: CASSATGSSYEQYF. CDR3 bases: TGTGCCAGCAGCGCGACAGGGAGCTCCTACGAGCAGTACTTC. The chain has TRBV5-4 and TRBJ2-7; 7 nucleotides align to TRBD1. CDR3 size: 14 residues. Germline V CDR1 and CDR2: SGHNT, YYREEE (reference sequence). Trimming cost V 4 bases and J 0 bases; bases outside gene matches: 4.

Concerning this clonotype: The conserved final phenylalanine or tryptophan is absent from the CDR3, which likely points to a read error. The V and J genes are TRBV7-9 and TRBJ2-4, with TRBD2 matching over 9 bases. V gave up 5 bases and J gave up 6 bases; unmatched junction bases: 5. The germline gives CDR1 SEHNR, CDR2 FQNEAQ (reference sequence). The CDR3 sequence is 14 residues long. CDR3 nucleotides: TGTGCCAGCAGCCCTGGGACTAGCCCAAACATTCAGTACCTC. Its protein is CASSPGTSPNIQYL.

This clonotype was detected many times. J is TRBJ2-5 and V is TRBV7-2; D unresolved. V shed 2 bases and J shed 1 base, with 5 bases lying between them. Germline CDR1 reads SGHTA; CDR2 reads FQGNSA. There are 13 residues in the CDR3. The CDR3 DNA reads as TGTGCCAGCAGCTTAACACCCCAAGAGACCCAGTACTTC. Encoded protein: CASSLTPQETQYF. The full variable domain, its missing parts supplied by reference TRBV7-2 and TRBJ2-5, is GAGVSQSPSNKVTEKGKDVELRCDPISGHTALYWYRQSLGQGLEFLIYFQGNSAPDKSGLPSDRFSAERTGGSVSTLTIQRTQQEDSAVYLCASSLTPQETQYFGPGTRLLVL.

In its sample, this clonotype was seen many times. The chain employs TRBV2 and TRBJ2-7; the D is unclear. Trimming shortened V by 6 bases and J by 1 base, and 13 bases separated the two germline ends. This CDR3 has 14 amino acids. Looked up from germline, CDR1 is SNHLY and CDR2 is FYNNEI. This chain's CDR3 is CASRSVTGSYEQYF. The DNA for the CDR3 is TGTGCCAGCAGATCGGTTACCGGTTCCTACGAGCAGTACTTC. Combining the CDR3 with reference TRBV2 and TRBJ2-7 gives the whole variable domain EPEVTQTPSHQVTQMGQEVILRCVPISNHLYFYWYRQILGQKVEFLVSFYNNEISEKSEIFDDQFSVERPDGSNFTLKIRSTKLEDSAMYFCASRSVTGSYEQYFGPGTRLTVT.

This clonotype was detected ten times or more. This chain links TRBV5-4 with TRBJ2-7, with 7 bases lining up with TRBD1. The junction had 1 base not matched to a gene; V was cut back by 5 bases and J by 5 bases. Per the germline V gene, CDR1 is SGHNT and CDR2 is YYREEE (reference sequence). This CDR3 comprises 11 residues. CDR3 amino acids: CASRQGDEQYF. For the CDR3, the DNA is TGTGCCAGCAGGCAGGGGGACGAGCAGTACTTC.

This clonotype was seen at least ten times. This chain joins TRBV4-1 and TRBJ2-1; 10 nucleotides line up with TRBD2. Germline CDR1 is MGHRA and CDR2 is YSYEKL. With V trimmed by 0 bases and J by 7 bases, 6 bases remained unmatched. There are 16 residues in the CDR3. As DNA, the CDR3 is TGCGCCAGCAGCCAAGATCCGAGCGGGAGGGCAAATGAGCAGTTCTTC. Translation: CASSQDPSGRANEQFF.

Concerning this clonotype itself: One end of the junction does not line up with germline, which may come from a read error. J is TRBJ2-7 and V is TRBV5-1; 8 nucleotides align to TRBD2. Germline V gene data show CDR1 as SGHRS and CDR2 as YFSETQ. CDR3 size: 16 residues. The CDR3 loop is CASSLEAGGASYEQYF. CDR3 in DNA: TGCGCCAGTAGCTTGGAGGCGGGAGGCGCCTCCTACGAGCAGTACTTC.

Notes on this clonotype: A much more abundant neighbour one base away suggests this may be a read error. In DNA form, the CDR3 reads TGTGCCAGCAGCTTGAGGGCAGGGGGTTCACCCCTCCACTTT. Translating it yields CASSLRAGGSPLHF. The chain links TRBV7-2 to TRBJ1-6; 7 bases align to TRBD1. Germline-derived CDR1 and CDR2 are SGHTA and FQGNSA. After removal of 3 bases from V and 9 bases from J, the junction contained 5 bases not matched to a gene. This CDR3 region has 14 residues. Full variable domain (missing parts from reference TRBV7-2 and TRBJ1-6): GAGVSQSPSNKVTEKGKDVELRCDPISGHTALYWYRQSLGQGLEFLIYFQGNSAPDKSGLPSDRFSAERTGGSVSTLTIQRTQQEDSAVYLCASSLRAGGSPLHFGNGTRLTVT.

This chain uses TRBV5-1 with TRBJ1-4; no definite D call. CDR3 size: 17 residues. The V gene lost 0 bases and the J gene lost 8 bases, with 20 bases spanning the gap. Germline lookup yields CDR1 SGHRS and CDR2 YFSETQ. The CDR3 spells CASSLGGSNGIYEKLFF. The CDR3 DNA follows: TGCGCCAGCAGCTTGGGGGGAAGCAACGGGATTTACGAAAAACTGTTTTTT.

The genes are TRBV5-1 and TRBJ2-7; no firm D call. This CDR3 spans 15 amino acids. The germline gives CDR1 SGHRS, CDR2 YFSETQ. The V end lost 0 bases, the J end lost 2 bases, and 12 bases lay between the germline ends. CDR3 coding DNA: TGCGCCAGCAGCTTGGCCCCGGGTTCGCCCTACGAGCAGTACTTC. Translated, it gives CASSLAPGSPYEQYF.

This clonotype was recorded many times. The chain links TRBV7-2 to TRBJ2-3; 8 nucleotides match TRBD1. Germline CDR1 is SGHTA and CDR2 is FQGNSA. V shed 2 bases, J shed 4 bases, and the junction held 5 bases outside the gene matches. The CDR3 contains 15 residues. The chain's CDR3 is CASSLTPDRADTQYF. For the CDR3, the DNA is TGTGCCAGCAGCTTAACCCCGGACAGGGCAGATACGCAGTATTTT.

This clonotype showed up many times. This chain connects TRBV7-2 to TRBJ1-2; TRBD1 matches 7 bases. This CDR3 region has 18 residues. The germline V gene has CDR1 SGHTA and CDR2 FQGNSA. J was trimmed by 4 bases and V by 5 bases; bases with no gene match: 19. The CDR3: CASSPGGLKTGNTYGYTF. CDR3 nucleotides: TGTGCCAGCAGCCCCGGGGGGCTGAAGACAGGGAACACCTATGGCTACACCTTC.

This clonotype was seen repeatedly, ten times or more. The V call is TRBV20-1, the J call TRBJ2-2; maybe TRBD2 (6 bases). Germline V CDR1 and CDR2: DFQATT, SNEGSKA (reference sequence). The CDR3 covers 14 residues. Trimming took off 4 bases at V and 2 bases at J, with 11 bases between the two ends. The CDR3 here is CSATGTQNTGELFF. CDR3 sequence (DNA): TGCAGTGCTACCGGGACTCAAAACACCGGGGAGCTGTTTTTT.

This clonotype was observed a handful of times. This chain connects TRBV2 to TRBJ2-2; perhaps TRBD1 as D (5 bases). V lost 5 bases to trimming and J lost 7 bases, with 14 bases between them. CDR1 and CDR2 (germline): SNHLY, FYNNEI. This CDR3 region has 14 residues. CDR3 sequence: CASSFYRFNGELFF. The CDR3 bases are TGTGCCAGCAGTTTCTACAGGTTTAACGGGGAGCTGTTTTTT.

A note on this clonotype: One base away lies a much larger clone, so this may be a sequencing read error. V and J are TRBV19 and TRBJ1-1; weak D call: TRBD1 (5 bases). The CDR3 length is 16 residues. Germline V gives CDR1 LNHDA, CDR2 SQIVND (reference sequence). This CDR3 is CASRIEGSVTISEAFF. In DNA, the CDR3 is TGTGCCAGTCGTATAGAGGGGAGTGTTACTATCTCTGAAGCTTTCTTT. Full variable domain (remainder filled in from reference TRBV19 and TRBJ1-1): DGGITQSPKYLFRKEGQNVTLSCEQNLNHDAMYWYRQDPGQGLRLIYYSQIVNDFQKGDIAEGYSVSREKKESFPLTVTSAQKNPTAFYLCASRIEGSVTISEAFFGQGTRLTVV.

In this sample, this clonotype turned up many times. V gene TRBV2 combines with J gene TRBJ1-2; D remains unclear. This CDR3 region has 11 residues. Trimming took 11 bases from V and 3 from J, leaving 10 bases between them. Germline CDR1 reads SNHLY; CDR2 reads FYNNEI. The CDR3 DNA reads TGTGCCCAGCAATTGGACTATGGCTACACCTTC. Its protein is CAQQLDYGYTF.

The gene calls are TRBV20-1 and TRBJ1-5; TRBD1 matches at 8 bases. Per the germline V gene, CDR1 is DFQATT and CDR2 is SNEGSKA (reference sequence). The CDR3 spans 13 residues. The J segment lost 4 bases and the V segment lost 6 bases, leaving 5 bases of the junction unmatched. The chain's CDR3 is CSASRQGNQPQHF. In DNA, the CDR3 is TGCAGTGCCTCCCGACAGGGGAATCAGCCCCAGCATTTT.

This clonotype was counted many times. The chain uses TRBV6-6 and TRBJ1-3; no clear D. CDR1 is MNHNY and CDR2 is SVGAGI in the germline V gene (reference sequence). Deletions cut 2 bases from V and 0 bases from J, with 14 bases between. This CDR3 has 17 residues. In DNA form, the CDR3 reads TGTGCCAGCAGTTACCGCCATGGGAGAAGCTCTGGAAACACCATATATTTT. It yields the protein CASSYRHGRSSGNTIYF.

The chain combines TRBV12-3 or TRBV12-4 with TRBJ1-1; D is ambiguous. The CDR3 extends over 14 amino acids. Trimming pared 4 bases from V and 4 bases from J, leaving 13 bases between. CDR3 sequence: CASSSRSVATEAFF. In nucleotides, the CDR3 is TGTGCCAGCAGTTCTCGGAGTGTAGCCACTGAAGCTTTCTTT.